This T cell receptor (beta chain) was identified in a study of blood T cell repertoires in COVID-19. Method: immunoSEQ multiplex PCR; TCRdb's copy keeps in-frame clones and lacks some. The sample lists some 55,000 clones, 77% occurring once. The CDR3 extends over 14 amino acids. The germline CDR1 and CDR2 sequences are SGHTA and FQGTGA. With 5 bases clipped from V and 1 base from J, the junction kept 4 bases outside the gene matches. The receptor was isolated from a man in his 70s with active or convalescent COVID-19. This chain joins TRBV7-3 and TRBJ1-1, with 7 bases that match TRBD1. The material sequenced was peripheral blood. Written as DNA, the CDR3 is TGTGCCAGCAGCCTCGGGACAGCGAACACTGAAGCTTTCTTT. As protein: CASSLGTANTEAFF.